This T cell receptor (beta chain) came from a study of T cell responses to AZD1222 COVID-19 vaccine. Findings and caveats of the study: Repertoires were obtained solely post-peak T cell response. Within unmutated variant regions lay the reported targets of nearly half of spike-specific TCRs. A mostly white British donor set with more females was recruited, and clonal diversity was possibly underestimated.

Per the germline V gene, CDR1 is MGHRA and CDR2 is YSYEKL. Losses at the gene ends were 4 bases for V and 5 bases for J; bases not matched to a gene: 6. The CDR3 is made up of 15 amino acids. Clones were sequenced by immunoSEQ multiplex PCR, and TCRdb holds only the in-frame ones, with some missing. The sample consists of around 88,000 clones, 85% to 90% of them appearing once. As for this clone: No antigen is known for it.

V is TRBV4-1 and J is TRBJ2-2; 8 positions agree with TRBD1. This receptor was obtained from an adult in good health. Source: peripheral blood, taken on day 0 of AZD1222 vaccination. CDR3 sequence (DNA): TGCGCCAGCAGCCTGACAGGGGAGTTGACCGGGGAGCTGTTTTTT. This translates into CASSLTGELTGELFF.